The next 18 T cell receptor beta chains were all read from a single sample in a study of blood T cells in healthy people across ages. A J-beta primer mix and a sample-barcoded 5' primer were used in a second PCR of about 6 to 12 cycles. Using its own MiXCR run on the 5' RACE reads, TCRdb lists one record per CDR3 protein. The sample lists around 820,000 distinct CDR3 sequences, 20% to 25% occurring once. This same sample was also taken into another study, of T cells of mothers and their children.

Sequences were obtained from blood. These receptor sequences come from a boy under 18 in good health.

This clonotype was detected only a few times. The CDR3 DNA reads as TGTGCCACCAGCAGAGAGCCTTTCTACGAGCAGTACTTC. This encodes CATSREPFYEQYF. The rearrangement uses TRBV15 and TRBJ2-5; no clear D. The J call is in doubt because the DNA end fits TRBJ2-7 better. Germline CDR1 and CDR2: LNHNV and YYDKDF (reference sequence). The CDR3 loop spans 13 amino acids.

As DNA, the CDR3 is TGCAGCGTTGAATCGGGAGAGTTGGGCAATGAGCAGTTCTTC. It encodes CSVESGELGNEQFF. The rearrangement joins TRBV29-1 to TRBJ2-1, with a possible D match to TRBD2 (6 bases). Germline V lookup: CDR1 SQVTM, CDR2 ANQGSEA. The CDR3 spans 14 residues. V was trimmed by 2 bases and J by 6 bases, leaving 14 bases between them.

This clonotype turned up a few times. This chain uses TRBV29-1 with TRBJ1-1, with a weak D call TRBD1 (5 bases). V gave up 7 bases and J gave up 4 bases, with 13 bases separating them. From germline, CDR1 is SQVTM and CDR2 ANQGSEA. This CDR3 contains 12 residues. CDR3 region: CSAEGSGTEAFF. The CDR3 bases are TGCAGCGCTGAGGGGTCGGGCACTGAAGCTTTCTTT.

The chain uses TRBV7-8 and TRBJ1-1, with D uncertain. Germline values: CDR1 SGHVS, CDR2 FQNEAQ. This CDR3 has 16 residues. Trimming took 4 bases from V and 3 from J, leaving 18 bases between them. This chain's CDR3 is CASSYLVGAFDTEAFF. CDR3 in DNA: TGTGCCAGCAGCTACCTCGTGGGTGCGTTCGACACTGAAGCTTTCTTT.

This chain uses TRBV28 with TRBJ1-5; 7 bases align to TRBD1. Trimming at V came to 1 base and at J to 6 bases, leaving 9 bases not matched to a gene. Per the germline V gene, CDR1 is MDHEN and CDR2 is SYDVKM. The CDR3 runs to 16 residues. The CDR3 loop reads CASSLSVLPGGQPQHF. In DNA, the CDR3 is TGTGCCAGCAGTTTATCGGTACTTCCAGGGGGTCAGCCCCAGCATTTT.

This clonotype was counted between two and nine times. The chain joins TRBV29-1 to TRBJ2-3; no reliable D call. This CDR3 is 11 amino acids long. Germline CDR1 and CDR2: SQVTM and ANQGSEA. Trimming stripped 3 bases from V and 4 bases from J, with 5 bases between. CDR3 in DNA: TGCAGCGTTGATTGGGCAGATACGCAGTATTTT. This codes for CSVDWADTQYF.

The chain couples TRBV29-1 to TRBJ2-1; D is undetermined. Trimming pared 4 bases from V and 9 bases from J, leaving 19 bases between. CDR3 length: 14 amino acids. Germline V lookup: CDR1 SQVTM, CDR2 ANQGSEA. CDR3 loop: CSVGVGSTGSEQFF. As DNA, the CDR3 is TGCAGCGTTGGGGTTGGCTCTACGGGCAGTGAGCAGTTCTTC.

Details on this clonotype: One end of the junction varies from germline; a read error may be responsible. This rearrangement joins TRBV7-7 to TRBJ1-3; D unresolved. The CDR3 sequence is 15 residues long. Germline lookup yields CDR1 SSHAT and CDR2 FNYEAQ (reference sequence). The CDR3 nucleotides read TGTGCTAGCAGCTTAGACGCCTCCCTTGATGGCACCATATATTTT. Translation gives CASSLDASLDGTIYF.

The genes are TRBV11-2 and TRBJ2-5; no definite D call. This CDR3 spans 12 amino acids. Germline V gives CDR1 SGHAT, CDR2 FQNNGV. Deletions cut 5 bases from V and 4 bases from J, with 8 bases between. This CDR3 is CASSEPLETQYF. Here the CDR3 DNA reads TGTGCCAGCAGCGAACCACTAGAGACCCAGTACTTC.

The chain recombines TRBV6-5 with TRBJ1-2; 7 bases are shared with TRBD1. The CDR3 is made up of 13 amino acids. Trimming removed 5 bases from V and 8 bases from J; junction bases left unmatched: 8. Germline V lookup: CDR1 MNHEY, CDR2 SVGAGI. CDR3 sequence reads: CASSLGQVSGYTF. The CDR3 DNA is TGTGCCAGCAGTCTCGGACAGGTTAGCGGCTACACCTTC.

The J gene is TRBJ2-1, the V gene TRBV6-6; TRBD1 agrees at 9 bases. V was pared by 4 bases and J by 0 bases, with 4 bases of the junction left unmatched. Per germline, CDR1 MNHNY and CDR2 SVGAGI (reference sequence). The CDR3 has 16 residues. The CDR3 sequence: CASSSRQGDSYNEQFF. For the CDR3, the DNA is TGTGCCAGCAGTTCACGACAGGGGGACTCCTACAATGAGCAGTTCTTC.

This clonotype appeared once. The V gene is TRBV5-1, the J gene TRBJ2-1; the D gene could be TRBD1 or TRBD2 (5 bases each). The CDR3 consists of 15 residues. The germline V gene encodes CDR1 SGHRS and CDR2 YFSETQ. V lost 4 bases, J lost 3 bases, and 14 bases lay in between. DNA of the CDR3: TGCGCCAGCAGCCAGGAGGACAAGTACTACAATGAGCAGTTCTTC. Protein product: CASSQEDKYYNEQFF.

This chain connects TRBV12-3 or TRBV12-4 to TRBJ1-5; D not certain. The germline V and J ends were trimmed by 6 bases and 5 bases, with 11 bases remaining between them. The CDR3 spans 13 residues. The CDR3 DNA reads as TGTGCCAGCAGCCTTACGAGCGATCAGCCCCAGCATTTT. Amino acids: CASSLTSDQPQHF.

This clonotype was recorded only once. The CDR3 reads CAWSVNEQFF. Here the CDR3 DNA reads TGTGCCTGGAGTGTAAATGAGCAGTTCTTC. The chain uses TRBV30 and TRBJ2-1, with D unresolved. Trimming took off 0 bases at V and 7 bases at J, with 1 base between the two ends. The CDR3 length is 10 residues. Looked up from germline, CDR1 is GTSNPN and CDR2 is SVGIG (reference sequence).

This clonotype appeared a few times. The CDR3 sequence is CSAPSTVTGRPEAFF. The CDR3 DNA reads TGCAGTGCACCATCTACAGTGACAGGGAGGCCTGAAGCTTTCTTT. V and J are TRBV20-1 and TRBJ1-1, with TRBD1 identical over 7 bases. The CDR3 has 15 residues. CDR1 is DFQATT, CDR2 SNEGSKA, per germline (reference sequence). The V and J ends lost 6 bases and 6 bases, in that order; junction bases with no gene match: 16.

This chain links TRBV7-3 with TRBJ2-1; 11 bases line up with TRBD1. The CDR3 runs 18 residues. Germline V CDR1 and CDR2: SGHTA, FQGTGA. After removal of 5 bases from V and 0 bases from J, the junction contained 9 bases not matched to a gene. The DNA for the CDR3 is TGTGCCAGCAGCCTCCACCGGGGGACAGGGGGCTCCTACAATGAGCAGTTCTTC. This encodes CASSLHRGTGGSYNEQFF.

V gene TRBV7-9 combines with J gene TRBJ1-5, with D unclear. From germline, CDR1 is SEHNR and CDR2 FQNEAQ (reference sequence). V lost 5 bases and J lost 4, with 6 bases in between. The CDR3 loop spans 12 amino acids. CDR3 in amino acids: CASSTGNQPQHF. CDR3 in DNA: TGTGCCAGCAGCACGGGGAATCAGCCCCAGCATTTT.

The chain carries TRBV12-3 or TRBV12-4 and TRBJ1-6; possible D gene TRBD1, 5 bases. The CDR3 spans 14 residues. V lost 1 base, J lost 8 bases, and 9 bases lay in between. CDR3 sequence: CASSLEQGDSPLHF. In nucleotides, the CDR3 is TGTGCCAGCAGTTTAGAGCAGGGAGATTCACCCCTCCACTTT.